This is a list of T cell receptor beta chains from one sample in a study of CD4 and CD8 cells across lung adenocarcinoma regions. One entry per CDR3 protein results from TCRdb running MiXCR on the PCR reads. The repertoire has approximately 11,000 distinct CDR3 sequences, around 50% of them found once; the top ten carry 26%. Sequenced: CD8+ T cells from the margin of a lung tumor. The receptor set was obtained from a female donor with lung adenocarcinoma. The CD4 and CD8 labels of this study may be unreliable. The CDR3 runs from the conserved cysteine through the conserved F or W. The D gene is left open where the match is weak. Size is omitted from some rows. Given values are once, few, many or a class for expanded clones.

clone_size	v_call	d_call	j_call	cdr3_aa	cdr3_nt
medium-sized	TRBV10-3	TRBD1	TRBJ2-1	CATRQGASNEQFF	TGTGCCACTAGACAGGGGGCGAGCAATGAGCAGTTCTTC
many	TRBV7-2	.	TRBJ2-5	CASSLFVETQYF	TGTGCCAGCAGCTTATTTGTGGAGACCCAGTACTTC
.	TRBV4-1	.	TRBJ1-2	CASSQDPGQSYTF	TGCGCCAGCAGCCAAGATCCTGGCCAGAGCTACACCTTC
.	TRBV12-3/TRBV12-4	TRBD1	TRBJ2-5	CASSLGQGVQETQYF	TGTGCCAGCAGCCTAGGACAGGGGGTTCAAGAGACCCAGTACTTC
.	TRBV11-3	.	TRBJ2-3	CASSLGDTQYF	TGTGCCAGCAGCTTAGGGGATACGCAGTATTTT
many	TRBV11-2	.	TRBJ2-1	CASSLGPGEYF	TGTGCCAGCAGCTTAGGGCCTGGAGAGTACTTC
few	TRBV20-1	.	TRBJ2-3	CSASDSSRTDTQYF	TGCAGTGCTAGCGACAGTTCGCGGACAGATACGCAGTATTTT
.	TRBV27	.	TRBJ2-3	CASSGGRVQETQYF	TGTGCCAGCAGTGGGGGCCGTGTCCAAGAGACCCAGTATTTT
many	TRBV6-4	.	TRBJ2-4	CASSVSLGDIQYF	TGTGCCAGCAGTGTCTCCCTAGGAGACATTCAGTACTTC
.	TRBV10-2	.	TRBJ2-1	CTSSHTNEQFF	TGCACCAGCAGCCACACCAACGAGCAGTTCTTC
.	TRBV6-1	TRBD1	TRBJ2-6	CASSKTWTGVLPWSNVQSF	TGTGCCAGCAGTAAGACTTGGACAGGGGTGCTCCCTTGGTCCAACGTCCAGTCTTTC
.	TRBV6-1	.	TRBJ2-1	CASSVARNDELFF	TGTGCCAGCAGTGTGGCCAGGAACGATGAGCTGTTCTTC
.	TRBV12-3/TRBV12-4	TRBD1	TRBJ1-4	CASSPGQAREKLFF	TGTGCCAGCAGCCCGGGACAGGCTAGGGAAAAACTGTTTTTT
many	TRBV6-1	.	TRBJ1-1	CASSDRGVNTEAFF	TGTGCCAGCAGTGACAGGGGAGTGAACACTGAAGCTTTCTTT
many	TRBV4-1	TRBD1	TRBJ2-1	CASSQGTGGYNEQFF	TGCGCCAGCAGTCAAGGGACAGGGGGCTACAATGAGCAGTTCTTC
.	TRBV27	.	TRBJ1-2	CASSGSQGGGYTF	TGTGCCAGCAGCGGTAGCCAGGGCGGGGGCTACACCTTC
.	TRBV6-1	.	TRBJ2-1	CASRSPPDNEQFF	TGTGCCAGCAGATCCCCCCCGGACAATGAGCAGTTCTTC
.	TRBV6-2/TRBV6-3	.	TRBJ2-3	CARSLHAVSSDAQYF	TGTGCCAGGAGTCTCCACGCTGTGAGCTCAGATGCGCAGTATTTT
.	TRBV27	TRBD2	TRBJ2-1	CASRPSGPYNEQFF	TGTGCCAGCAGACCTAGCGGTCCTTACAATGAGCAGTTCTTC
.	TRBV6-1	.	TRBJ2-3	CASENPGRDTQYF	TGTGCCAGCGAGAACCCAGGACGAGATACGCAGTATTTT
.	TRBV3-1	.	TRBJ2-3	CASSQSPSDTQYF	TGTGCCAGCAGCCAATCCCCTTCCGATACGCAGTATTTT
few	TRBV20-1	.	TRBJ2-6	CSSQGSGANVLTF	TGCAGCTCCCAGGGGTCTGGGGCCAACGTCCTGACTTTC
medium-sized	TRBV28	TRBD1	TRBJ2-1	CASSLRTGGAYNEQFF	TGTGCCAGCAGTTTGCGGACAGGGGGCGCGTACAATGAGCAGTTCTTC
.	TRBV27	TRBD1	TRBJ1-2	CASSWDRTNYGYTF	TGTGCCAGCAGTTGGGACAGGACTAACTATGGCTACACCTTC
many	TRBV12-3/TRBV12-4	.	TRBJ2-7	CASSLTGISYEQYF	TGTGCCAGCAGTTTGACGGGCATCTCCTACGAGCAGTACTTC
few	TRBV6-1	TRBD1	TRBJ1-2	CASSEVERGRDPGYTF	TGTGCCAGCAGTGAAGTGGAAAGGGGGCGCGACCCTGGCTACACCTTC
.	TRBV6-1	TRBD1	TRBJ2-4	CACRARGHPTKNTQYF	TGTGCCTGCCGCGCTAGGGGGCACCCAACCAAAAATACTCAGTACTTC
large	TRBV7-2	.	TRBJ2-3	CASSSGPGGPRDTQYF	TGTGCCAGCAGCTCTGGACCCGGGGGGCCGAGAGATACGCAGTATTTT
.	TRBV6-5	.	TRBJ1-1	CASSFGGNTEAFF	TGTGCCAGCAGTTTCGGCGGAAACACTGAAGCTTTCTTT
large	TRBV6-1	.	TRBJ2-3	CASNKPGRDTQYF	TGTGCCAGCAACAAACCAGGACGAGATACGCAGTATTTT
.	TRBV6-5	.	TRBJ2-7	CASSYRDGYEQYF	TGTGCCAGCAGTTACCGGGACGGATACGAGCAGTACTTC
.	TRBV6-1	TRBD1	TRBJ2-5	CASIDTGGPQETQYF	TGTGCCAGCATTGATACAGGGGGCCCGCAAGAGACCCAGTACTTC
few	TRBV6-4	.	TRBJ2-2	CASSGTDGGELFF	TGTGCCAGCAGTGGGACGGACGGAGGGGAGCTGTTTTTT
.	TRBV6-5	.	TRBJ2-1	CASRFSGMSGDEQYF	TGTGCCAGCAGATTCTCCGGGATGAGCGGAGATGAGCAGTACTTT
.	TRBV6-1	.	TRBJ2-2	CASRGGGQNTGELFF	TGTGCCAGCAGGGGGGGGGGGCAGAACACCGGGGAGCTGTTTTTT
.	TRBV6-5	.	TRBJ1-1	CASSYSRWRTEAFF	TGTGCCAGCAGTTACTCAAGGTGGCGCACTGAAGCTTTCTTT
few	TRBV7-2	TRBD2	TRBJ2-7	CASSTGLAGVNEQYF	TGTGCCAGCAGCACCGGACTAGCGGGGGTCAATGAGCAGTACTTC
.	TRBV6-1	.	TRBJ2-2	CASSAGRANTGELFF	TGTGCCAGCAGCGCGGGACGAGCGAACACCGGGGAGCTGTTCTTC
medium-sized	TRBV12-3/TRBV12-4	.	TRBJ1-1	CASSPQTGMNTEAFF	TGTGCCAGCAGTCCCCAGACAGGAATGAACACTGAAGCTTTCTTT
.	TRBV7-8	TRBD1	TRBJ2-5	CASSQTTRTGVETQYF	TGTGCCAGCAGCCAGACGACTCGGACAGGTGTAGAGACCCAGTACTTC
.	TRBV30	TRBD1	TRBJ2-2	CAWNPGQETGELFF	TGTGCCTGGAACCCCGGACAGGAGACCGGGGAGCTGTTTTTT
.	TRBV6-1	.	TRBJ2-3	CASAETGGRGKDTQYF	TGTGCCAGCGCGGAAACCGGGGGCCGTGGCAAAGATACCCAGTATTTC
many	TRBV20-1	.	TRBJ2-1	CSAGGRPDNEQFF	TGCAGTGCCGGGGGGCGGCCCGACAATGAGCAGTTCTTC
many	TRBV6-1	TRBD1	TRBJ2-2	CASSGRQGPNTGELFF	TGTGCCAGCAGTGGTCGACAGGGGCCGAACACCGGGGAGCTGTTTTTT
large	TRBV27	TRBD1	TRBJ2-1	CASSPLDRGGLEQFF	TGTGCCAGCAGTCCCCTTGACAGGGGTGGCCTTGAGCAGTTCTTC
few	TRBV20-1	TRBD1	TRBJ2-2	CSAREGDRGLLTGELFF	TGCAGTGCTAGAGAGGGGGACAGGGGGCTTCTCACCGGGGAGCTGTTTTTT
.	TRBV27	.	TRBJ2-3	CASSVSGPGETHTQYF	TGTGCCAGCAGTGTCTCGGGACCGGGAGAAACACATACGCAGTATTTT
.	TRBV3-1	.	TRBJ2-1	CASSPLGTPRGVF	TGTGCCAGCAGCCCCCTTGGGACGCCGCGCGGGGTTTTC
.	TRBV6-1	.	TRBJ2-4	CGSISGLGGKNTQYF	TGTGGCAGCATCTCGGGGCTGGGAGGCAAAAATACGCAGTACTTC
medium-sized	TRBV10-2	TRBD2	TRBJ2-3	CASSPLGAGGGTDTQYF	TGCGCCAGCAGCCCGCTTGGAGCGGGGGGTGGCACAGATACGCAGTATTTT
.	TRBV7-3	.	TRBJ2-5	CASSLGWGQETQYF	TGTGCCAGCAGCTTAGGTTGGGGGCAAGAGACCCAGTACTTC
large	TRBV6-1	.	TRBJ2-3	CASGPYRADTQYF	TGTGCCAGCGGACCTTACAGGGCTGATACGCAGTATTTT
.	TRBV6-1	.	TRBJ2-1	CASRPAKSEQFF	TGTGCCAGCAGACCCGCGAAAAGTGAGCAGTTCTTC
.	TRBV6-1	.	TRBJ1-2	CASTKGANYGYTF	TGTGCCAGCACCAAGGGGGCTAACTATGGCTACACCTTC
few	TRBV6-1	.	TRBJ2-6	CASTTPPGANVLTF	TGTGCCAGCACGACGCCCCCTGGGGCCAACGTCCTGACTTTC
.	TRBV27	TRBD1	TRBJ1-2	CASSFGETGLYGYTF	TGTGCCAGCAGTTTTGGGGAGACAGGGCTCTATGGCTACACCTTC
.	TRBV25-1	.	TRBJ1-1	CASSENRDWNTEAFF	TGTGCCAGCAGTGAAAACCGGGACTGGAACACTGAAGCTTTCTTT
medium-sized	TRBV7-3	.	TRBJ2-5	CASSPRGHLGETQYF	TGTGCCAGCAGCCCCCGCGGACACTTAGGGGAGACCCAGTACTTC
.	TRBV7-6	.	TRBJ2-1	CASSLDQRHADSYNEQFF	TGTGCCAGCAGCTTGGACCAGCGGCACGCAGACTCCTACAATGAGCAGTTCTTC